This T cell receptor beta chain is from a study of PD-L1 blockade in urothelial cancer. As for the study in general: Atezolizumab, begun by patients in about 2014, was given at 1,200 mg intravenously every 3 weeks. The median T cell count in blood samples was roughly 140,000.

Indicated time point: pretreatment peripheral blood. Trimming shortened V by 2 bases and J by 1 base, and 14 bases separated the two germline ends. Germline V gene data show CDR1 as SNHLY and CDR2 as FYNNEI. The CDR3 runs to 16 residues. The assay was immunoSEQ multiplex PCR, and TCRdb's table has in-frame clones only and misses some. The data contain some 20,000 clones, around nine tenths of them singletons. The chain couples TRBV2 to TRBJ1-1; D may be TRBD1 (5 bases). This clonotype originated in a man between 65 and 79 years old with urothelial cancer. The source material was PBMCs, sampled around atezolizumab (anti-PD-L1) treatment. The CDR3 is CASSEWGRSENTEAFF. In nucleotides, the CDR3 is TGTGCCAGCAGTGAATGGGGCAGATCGGAGAACACTGAAGCTTTCTTT.